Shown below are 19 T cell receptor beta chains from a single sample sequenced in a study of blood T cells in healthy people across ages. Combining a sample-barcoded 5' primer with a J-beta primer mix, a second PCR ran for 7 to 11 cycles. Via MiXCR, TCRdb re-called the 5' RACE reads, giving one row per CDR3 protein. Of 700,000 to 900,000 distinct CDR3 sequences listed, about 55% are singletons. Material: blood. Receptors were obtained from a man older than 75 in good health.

CDR3 amino acids: CASSYIGGAYNEQFF. CDR3 nucleotide sequence: TGTGCCAGCAGTTACATAGGGGGGGCCTACAATGAGCAGTTCTTC. V gene TRBV6-6 combines with J gene TRBJ2-1, with D possibly matching TRBD2 (7 bases). Germline V gives CDR1 MNHNY, CDR2 SVGAGI (reference sequence). The CDR3 runs 15 residues. The V and J ends lost 2 bases and 2 bases respectively, with 10 bases between them.

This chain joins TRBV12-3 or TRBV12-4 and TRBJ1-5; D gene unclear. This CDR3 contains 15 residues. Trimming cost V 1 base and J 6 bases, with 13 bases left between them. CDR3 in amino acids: CASSLESNWAQPQHF. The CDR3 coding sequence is TGTGCCAGCAGTTTAGAATCGAATTGGGCTCAGCCCCAGCATTTT.

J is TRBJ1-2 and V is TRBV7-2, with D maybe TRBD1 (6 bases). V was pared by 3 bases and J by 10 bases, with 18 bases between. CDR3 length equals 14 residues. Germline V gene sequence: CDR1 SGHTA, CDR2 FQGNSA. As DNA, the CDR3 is TGTGCCAGCAGCTTGGAGACAGGTGTTGGATACTACACCTTC. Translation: CASSLETGVGYYTF.

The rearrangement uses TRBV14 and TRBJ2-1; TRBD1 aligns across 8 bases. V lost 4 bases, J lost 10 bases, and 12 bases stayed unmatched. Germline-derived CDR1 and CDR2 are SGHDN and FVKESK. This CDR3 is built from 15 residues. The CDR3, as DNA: TGTGCCAGCAGCCTACGTCCCGGGACAGGACTGGAGCAGTTCTTC. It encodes CASSLRPGTGLEQFF.

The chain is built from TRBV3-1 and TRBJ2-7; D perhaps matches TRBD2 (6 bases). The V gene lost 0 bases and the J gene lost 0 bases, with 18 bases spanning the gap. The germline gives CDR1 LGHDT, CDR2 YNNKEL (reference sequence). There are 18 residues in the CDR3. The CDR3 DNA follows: TGTGCCAGCAGCCAAGATGGGTCCTCGGGACTTAACTCCTACGAGCAGTACTTC. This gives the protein CASSQDGSSGLNSYEQYF.

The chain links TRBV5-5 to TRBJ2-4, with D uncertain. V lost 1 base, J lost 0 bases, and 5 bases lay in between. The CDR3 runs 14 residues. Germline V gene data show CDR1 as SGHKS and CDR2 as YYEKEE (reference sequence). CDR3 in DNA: TGTGCCAGCAGCTTGACCGTAGCCAAAAACATTCAGTACTTC. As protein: CASSLTVAKNIQYF.

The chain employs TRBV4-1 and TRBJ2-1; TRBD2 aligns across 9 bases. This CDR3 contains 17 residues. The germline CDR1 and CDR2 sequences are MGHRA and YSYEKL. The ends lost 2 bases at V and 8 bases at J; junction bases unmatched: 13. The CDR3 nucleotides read TGCGCCAGCAGCCAACCACTCCCGGGACTAGCTGCGGATGAGCAGTTCTTC. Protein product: CASSQPLPGLAADEQFF.

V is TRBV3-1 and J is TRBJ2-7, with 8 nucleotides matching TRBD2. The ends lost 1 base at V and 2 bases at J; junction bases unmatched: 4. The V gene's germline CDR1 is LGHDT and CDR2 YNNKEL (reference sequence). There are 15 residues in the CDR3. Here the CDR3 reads CASSQGIAGTYEQYF. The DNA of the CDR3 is TGTGCCAGCAGCCAAGGGATAGCGGGGACCTACGAGCAGTACTTC.

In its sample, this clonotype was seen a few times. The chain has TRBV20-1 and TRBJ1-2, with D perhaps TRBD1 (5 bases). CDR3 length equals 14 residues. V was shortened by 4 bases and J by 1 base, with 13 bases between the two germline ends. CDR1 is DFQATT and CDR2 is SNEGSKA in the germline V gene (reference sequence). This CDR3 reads CSATPGGGNYGYTF. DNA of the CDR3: TGCAGTGCTACCCCGGGCGGGGGTAACTATGGCTACACCTTC.

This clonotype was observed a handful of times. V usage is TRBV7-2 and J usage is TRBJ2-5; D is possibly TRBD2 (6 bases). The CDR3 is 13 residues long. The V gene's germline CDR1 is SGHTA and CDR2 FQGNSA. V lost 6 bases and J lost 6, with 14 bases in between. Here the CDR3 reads CASRPRDLKTQYF. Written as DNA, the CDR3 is TGTGCCAGCAGGCCTCGGGACTTGAAGACCCAGTACTTC.

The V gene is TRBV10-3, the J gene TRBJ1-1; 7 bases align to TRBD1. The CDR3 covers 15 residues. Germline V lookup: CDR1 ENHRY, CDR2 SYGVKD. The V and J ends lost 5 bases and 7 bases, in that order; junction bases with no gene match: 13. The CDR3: CAISPNTDRANEAFF. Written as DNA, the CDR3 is TGTGCCATCAGTCCCAACACCGACAGGGCAAATGAAGCTTTCTTT.

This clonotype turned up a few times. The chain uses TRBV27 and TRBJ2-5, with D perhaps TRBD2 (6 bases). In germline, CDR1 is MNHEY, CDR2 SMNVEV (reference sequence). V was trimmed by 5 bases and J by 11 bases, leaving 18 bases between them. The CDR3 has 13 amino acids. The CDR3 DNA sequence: TGTGCCAGCAGTCCCTCCCTAGCGCGAGAGCAGTACTTC. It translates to CASSPSLAREQYF.

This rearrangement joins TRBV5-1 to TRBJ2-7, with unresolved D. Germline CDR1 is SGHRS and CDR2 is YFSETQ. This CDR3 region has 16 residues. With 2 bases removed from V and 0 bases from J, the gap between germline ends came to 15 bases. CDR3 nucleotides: TGCGCCAGCAGCTTCGGTGCGCGGACGTCCTCCTACGAGCAGTACTTC. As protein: CASSFGARTSSYEQYF.

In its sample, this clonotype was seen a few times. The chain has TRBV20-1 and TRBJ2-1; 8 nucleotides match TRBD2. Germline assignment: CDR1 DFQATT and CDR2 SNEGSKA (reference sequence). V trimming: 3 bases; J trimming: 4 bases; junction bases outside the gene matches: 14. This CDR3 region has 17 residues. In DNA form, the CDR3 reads TGCAGTGCTAGGGGATGGGTTAGCGGGAAAACTTACAATGAGCAGTTCTTC. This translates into CSARGWVSGKTYNEQFF.

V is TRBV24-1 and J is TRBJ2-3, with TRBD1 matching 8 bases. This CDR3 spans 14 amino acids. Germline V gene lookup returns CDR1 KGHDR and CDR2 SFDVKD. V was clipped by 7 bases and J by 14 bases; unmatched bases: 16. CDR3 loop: CATRKDREHRYAYF. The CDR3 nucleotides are TGTGCCACCAGGAAGGACAGGGAGCACAGATACGCGTATTTT.

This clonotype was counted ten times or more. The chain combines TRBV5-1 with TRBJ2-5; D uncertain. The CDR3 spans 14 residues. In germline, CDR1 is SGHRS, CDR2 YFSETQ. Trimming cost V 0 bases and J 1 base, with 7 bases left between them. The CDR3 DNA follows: TGCGCCAGCAGCTTGGGTCAGATCCAAGAGACCCAGTACTTC. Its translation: CASSLGQIQETQYF.

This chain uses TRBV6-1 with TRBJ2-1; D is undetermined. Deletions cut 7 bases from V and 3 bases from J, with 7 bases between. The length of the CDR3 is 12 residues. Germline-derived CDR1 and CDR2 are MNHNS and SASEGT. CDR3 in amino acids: CASTNYYNEQFF. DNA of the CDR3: TGTGCCAGCACTAATTACTACAATGAGCAGTTCTTC.

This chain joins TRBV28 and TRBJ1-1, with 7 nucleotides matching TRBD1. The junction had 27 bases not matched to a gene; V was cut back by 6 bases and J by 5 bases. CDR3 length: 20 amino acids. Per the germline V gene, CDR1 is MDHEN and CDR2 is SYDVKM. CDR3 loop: CASSRHGSRTGPLRGTEAFF. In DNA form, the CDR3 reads TGTGCCAGCAGCCGACATGGCTCCAGGACAGGACCATTAAGGGGAACTGAAGCTTTCTTT. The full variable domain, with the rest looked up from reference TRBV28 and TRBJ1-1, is DVKVTQSSRYLVKRTGEKVFLECVQDMDHENMFWYRQDPGLGLRLIYFSYDVKMKEKGDIPEGYSVSREKKERFSLILESASTNQTSMYLCASSRHGSRTGPLRGTEAFFGQGTRLTVV.

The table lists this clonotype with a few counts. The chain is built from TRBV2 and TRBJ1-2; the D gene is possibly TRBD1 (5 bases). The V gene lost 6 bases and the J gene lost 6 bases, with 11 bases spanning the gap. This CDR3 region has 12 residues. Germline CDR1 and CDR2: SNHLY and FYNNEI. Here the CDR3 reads CASRGRADGYTF. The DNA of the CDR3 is TGTGCCAGCAGGGGCAGGGCCGATGGCTACACCTTC.